Listed below are T cell receptor beta chains from one sample, sequenced in a study of blood T cell repertoires in COVID-19. TCRdb's copy holds only in-frame clones and misses some; the assay was immunoSEQ multiplex PCR. The sample includes just over 650,000 clones, just under 90% of them seen just once. Sequenced sample: peripheral blood. The receptor set was obtained from a woman under 30 with acute or convalescent COVID-19. Each CDR3 is given with its conserved first and last residue. Each record gives: J gene, D gene, clone size, V gene, CDR3 protein, CDR3 DNA. D genes are given only for firm matches. Clone size is not always given. Where it is, it says once, few, many or a class for expanded clones.

>TRBJ1-4|-|-|TRBV6-6
CASSYARLREKLFF
TGTGCCAGCAGTTACGCCAGGCTTAGGGAAAAACTGTTTTTT
>TRBJ1-2|-|-|TRBV7-9
CASSSGSNYGYTF
TGTGCCAGCAGCTCCGGTTCGAACTATGGCTACACCTTC
>TRBJ1-1|-|-|TRBV6-5
CATQFPEAFF
TGTGCCACCCAATTTCCTGAAGCTTTCTTT
>TRBJ2-3|TRBD2|-|TRBV7-6
CASSASGGPTDTQYF
TGTGCCAGCAGCGCCAGCGGGGGGCCAACAGATACGCAGTATTTT
>TRBJ2-7|TRBD2|-|TRBV6-4
CASSPGTSGDSYEQYF
TGTGCCAGCAGTCCCGGGACTAGCGGGGACTCCTACGAGCAGTACTTC
>TRBJ2-3|TRBD1|-|TRBV30
CAWTGGTTDTQYF
TGTGCCTGGACAGGGGGAACGACAGATACGCAGTATTTT
>TRBJ2-3|-|-|TRBV7-2
CASSLGYGGSDTQYF
TGTGCCAGCAGCTTGGGATATGGGGGGTCAGATACGCAGTATTTT
>TRBJ1-5|-|-|TRBV19
CASSRDGGRADQPQHF
TGTGCCAGTAGTAGAGATGGAGGCAGAGCCGATCAGCCCCAGCATTTT
>TRBJ2-7|-|-|TRBV27
CASSLKGIHEQYF
TGTGCCAGCAGTTTAAAGGGGATCCACGAGCAGTACTTC
>TRBJ2-1|TRBD1|-|TRBV2
CASSGDRGAGNEQFF
TGTGCCAGCAGTGGGGACAGGGGCGCGGGCAATGAGCAGTTCTTC
>TRBJ1-3|-|-|TRBV30
CAWSVQNSGNTIYF
TGTGCCTGGAGTGTACAGAACTCTGGAAACACCATATATTTT
>TRBJ1-6|TRBD1|-|TRBV2
CASIPGTGRSPLHF
TGTGCCAGCATCCCCGGGACAGGGCGTTCACCCCTCCACTTT
>TRBJ2-5|TRBD1|-|TRBV6-5
CASSFSRGGAGETQYF
TGTGCCAGCAGTTTCTCTCGAGGGGGCGCCGGGGAGACCCAGTACTTC
>TRBJ1-1|-|once|TRBV30
CAWRGVETEAFF
TGTGCCTGGAGAGGGGTTGAGACTGAAGCTTTCTTT
>TRBJ1-4|-|-|TRBV28
CASSPSLAEKLFF
TGTGCCAGCAGTCCTTCCCTGGCTGAAAAACTGTTTTTT
>TRBJ2-2|TRBD2|-|TRBV12-5
CASGPPGSGDTGELFF
TGTGCTAGTGGTCCCCCGGGTAGCGGGGATACCGGGGAGCTGTTTTTT
>TRBJ2-7|-|-|TRBV5-6
CASSPGQYEQYF
TGTGCCAGCAGCCCTGGACAGTACGAGCAGTACTTC
>TRBJ1-2|-|few|TRBV5-4
CASSHMRQYGYTF
TGTGCCAGCAGCCATATGCGACAGTATGGCTACACCTTC
>TRBJ2-5|TRBD2|-|TRBV4-1
CASSQHLLAGGGETQYF
TGCGCCAGCAGCCAACACCTACTAGCGGGGGGCGGCGAGACCCAGTACTTC
>TRBJ2-7|TRBD1|-|TRBV2
CASTEQGYEQYF
TGTGCCAGCACCGAACAGGGGTACGAGCAGTACTTC
>TRBJ1-1|TRBD1|-|TRBV9
CASSAGTGGWDTEAFF
TGTGCCAGCAGCGCCGGGACAGGGGGCTGGGACACTGAAGCTTTCTTT
>TRBJ1-6|-|-|TRBV6-2/TRBV6-3
CASTPSSYNSPLHF
TGTGCCAGCACCCCCAGCTCCTATAATTCACCCCTCCACTTT
>TRBJ2-3|-|-|TRBV3-1/TRBV3-2
CASSQDLDTQYF
TGTGCCAGCAGCCAAGATCTAGATACGCAGTATTTT
>TRBJ1-1|-|-|TRBV12-3/TRBV12-4
CASSLSGNTEAFF
TGTGCCAGCAGTTTATCAGGGAACACTGAAGCTTTCTTT
>TRBJ1-2|-|-|TRBV12-3/TRBV12-4
CASSLTGYYGYTF
TGTGCCAGCAGTTTAACAGGGTACTATGGCTACACCTTC
>TRBJ2-7|TRBD1|-|TRBV27
CASSRGTGRSYEQYF
TGTGCCAGCAGTCGCGGGACAGGGCGATCGTACGAGCAGTACTTC
>TRBJ1-3|TRBD1|-|TRBV9
CASRGTGNSGNTIYF
TGTGCCAGCAGAGGGACAGGGAACTCTGGAAACACCATATATTTT
>TRBJ2-7|-|-|TRBV4-3
CASSQEVYGYEQYF
TGCGCCAGCAGCCAAGAGGTATACGGGTACGAGCAGTACTTC
>TRBJ2-1|-|-|TRBV9
CASSVGLGGGYNEQFF
TGTGCCAGCAGCGTTGGTCTGGGGGGAGGTTACAATGAGCAGTTCTTC
>TRBJ2-3|-|-|TRBV11-2
CASSLAAGADTQYF
TGTGCCAGCAGCTTAGCGGCAGGGGCAGATACGCAGTATTTT
>TRBJ2-1|TRBD1|-|TRBV19
CASHRGDSSYNEQFF
TGTGCCAGTCACAGGGGCGACAGCTCCTACAATGAGCAGTTCTTC
>TRBJ2-7|TRBD2|once|TRBV29-1
CSVEGGGSYEQYF
TGCAGCGTTGAAGGGGGGGGCTCCTACGAGCAGTACTTC
>TRBJ1-3|TRBD1|-|TRBV9
CASSSQTGATGGNTIYF
TGTGCCAGCAGCTCCCAGACAGGGGCAACGGGAGGAAACACCATATATTTT
>TRBJ2-7|TRBD1|-|TRBV19
CASSDRTGDREQYF
TGTGCCAGTAGTGACCGGACAGGGGATCGCGAGCAGTACTTC
>TRBJ1-1|TRBD1|-|TRBV19
CASRQVRGTEAFF
TGTGCCAGTCGACAAGTAAGGGGGACAGAGGCTTTCTTT
>TRBJ1-1|TRBD1|-|TRBV7-3
CASSLEGATEAFF
TGTGCCAGCAGCTTAGAGGGGGCCACTGAAGCTTTCTTT
>TRBJ1-6|-|-|TRBV27
CASSLNRNSPLHF
TGTGCCAGCAGTTTGAACAGGAATTCACCCCTCCACTTT
>TRBJ1-1|-|few|TRBV24-1
CATSDRSPNTEAFF
TGTGCCACCAGTGATCGTAGCCCGAACACTGAAGCTTTCTTT
>TRBJ2-2|TRBD2|-|TRBV9
CASSDSAGGPNTGELFF
TGTGCCAGCAGCGATTCAGCGGGGGGGCCGAACACCGGGGAGCTGTTTTTT
>TRBJ2-3|-|-|TRBV29-1
CSVVSTTDTQYF
TGCAGCGTGGTAAGCACCACAGATACGCAGTATTTT
>TRBJ1-6|-|once|TRBV30
CAWSAWSGGDNSPLHF
TGTGCCTGGAGTGCTTGGTCGGGAGGAGATAATTCACCCCTCCACTTT
>TRBJ2-3|TRBD1|once|TRBV30
CAWTTGGIIDTQYF
TGTGCCTGGACGACAGGGGGCATCATAGATACGCAGTATTTT
>TRBJ2-5|-|-|TRBV30
CAWSVRSPETQYF
TGTGCCTGGAGTGTACGTAGCCCAGAGACCCAGTACTTC
>TRBJ1-1|TRBD1|-|TRBV10-3
CAIRRQGGEAFF
TGTGCCATCAGGCGACAGGGTGGTGAAGCTTTCTTT
>TRBJ2-7|-|-|TRBV5-8
CASSLGQDEQYF
TGTGCCAGCAGCTTGGGACAGGACGAGCAGTACTTC
>TRBJ1-5|-|-|TRBV21-1
CASSRAQLPQPQHF
TGTGCCAGCAGCAGAGCGCAGTTGCCTCAGCCCCAGCATTTT
>TRBJ2-1|TRBD2|-|TRBV4-3
CASSQDMLGGGAEFNEQFF
TGCGCCAGCAGCCAAGATATGCTGGGCGGGGGGGCGGAGTTCAATGAGCAGTTCTTC
>TRBJ2-2|-|-|TRBV30
CAYTTNTGELFF
TGTGCCTACACTACGAACACCGGGGAGCTGTTTTTT
>TRBJ1-5|-|-|TRBV2
CASSSRSNQPQHF
TGTGCCAGCAGTTCCCGGAGCAATCAGCCCCAGCATTTT
>TRBJ1-5|-|-|TRBV7-8
CASSAYRDTRNQPQHF
TGTGCCAGCAGCGCCTACCGGGACACCCGCAATCAGCCCCAGCATTTT
>TRBJ1-4|TRBD1|-|TRBV30
CAWEPGQKNEKLFF
TGTGCCTGGGAGCCGGGACAGAAAAATGAAAAACTGTTTTTT
>TRBJ2-2|-|-|TRBV7-2
CASSKYYPGELFF
TGTGCCAGCAGCAAGTACTATCCCGGGGAGCTGTTTTTT
>TRBJ1-2|TRBD1|-|TRBV7-9
CAHPTYRGYNYGYTF
TGTGCCCATCCTACATACAGGGGATACAACTATGGCTACACCTTC
>TRBJ2-7|-|-|TRBV3-1/TRBV3-2
CASSSIWGGATYEQYF
TGTGCCAGCAGCTCAATCTGGGGGGGGGCCACCTACGAGCAGTACTTC
>TRBJ2-3|TRBD2|-|TRBV20-1
CSASGGGTDTQYF
TGCAGTGCTAGTGGGGGGGGCACAGATACGCAGTATTTT
>TRBJ1-5|TRBD1|-|TRBV5-1
CASSPGTGKSWGNQPQHF
TGCGCCAGCAGCCCCGGGACAGGGAAGTCTTGGGGCAATCAGCCCCAGCATTTT
>TRBJ2-7|-|-|TRBV7-9
CASSPLRGPYEQYF
TGTGCCAGCAGCCCGCTCAGGGGTCCCTACGAGCAGTACTTC
>TRBJ1-2|-|-|TRBV7-2
CASSLGLSASNYGYTF
TGTGCCAGCAGCTTAGGACTTTCAGCCTCTAACTATGGCTACACCTTC
>TRBJ1-6|-|once|TRBV5-1
CASSLRGSSYNSPLHF
TGCGCCAGCAGCTTAAGGGGGAGCTCCTATAATTCACCCCTCCACTTT